This T cell receptor beta chain originates from a study of shared clonotypes between healthy human individuals. For this clone: Other DNA sequences from this sample encode an identical CDR3 as well.

The CDR3 contains 15 residues. Trimming removed 0 bases from V and 3 bases from J, with 13 bases in between. The germline gives CDR1 SGHRS, CDR2 YFSETQ. Sequencing used immunoSEQ multiplex PCR; TCRdb keeps in-frame clones, though not all of them. Altogether approximately 1,500,000 clones are present, roughly 97% being singletons, with the ten largest covering 1.2%. Sequenced: naive CD4+ T cells sorted from blood. The subset denotes: CD45RA+ positively selected. The V gene is TRBV5-1, the J gene TRBJ2-7, with a tentative D call TRBD1 (6 bases). The source is a man aged 25-40 years in good health. For the CDR3, the DNA is TGCGCCAGCAGCTTGGGAGGTGGGGGCTTCTACGAGCAGTACTTC. Encoded protein: CASSLGGGGFYEQYF.